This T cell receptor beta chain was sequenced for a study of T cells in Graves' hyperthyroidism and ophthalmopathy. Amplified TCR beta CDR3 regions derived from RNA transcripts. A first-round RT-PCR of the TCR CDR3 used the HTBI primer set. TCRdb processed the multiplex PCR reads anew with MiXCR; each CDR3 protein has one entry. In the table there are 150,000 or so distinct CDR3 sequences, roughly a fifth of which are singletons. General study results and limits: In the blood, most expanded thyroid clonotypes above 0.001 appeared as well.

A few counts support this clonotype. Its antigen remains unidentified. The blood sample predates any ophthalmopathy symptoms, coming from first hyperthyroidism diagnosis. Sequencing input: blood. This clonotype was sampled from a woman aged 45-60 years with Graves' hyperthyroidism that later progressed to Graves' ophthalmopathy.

The CDR3 DNA reads as TGTGCCAGTAGTATCAACAGGGGGAGCAACGAGCAGTACTTC. Translating gives CASSINRGSNEQYF. V gene TRBV19 combines with J gene TRBJ2-7; 8 nucleotides line up with TRBD1. Per the germline V gene, CDR1 is LNHDA and CDR2 is SQIVND (reference sequence). The CDR3 totals 14 residues. V lost 3 bases to trimming and J lost 5 bases; unmatched junction nucleotides: 6. The full variable domain, rest sourced from reference TRBV19 and TRBJ2-7, is DGGITQSPKYLFRKEGQNVTLSCEQNLNHDAMYWYRQDPGQGLRLIYYSQIVNDFQKGDIAEGYSVSREKKESFPLTVTSAQKNPTAFYLCASSINRGSNEQYFGPGTRLTVT.